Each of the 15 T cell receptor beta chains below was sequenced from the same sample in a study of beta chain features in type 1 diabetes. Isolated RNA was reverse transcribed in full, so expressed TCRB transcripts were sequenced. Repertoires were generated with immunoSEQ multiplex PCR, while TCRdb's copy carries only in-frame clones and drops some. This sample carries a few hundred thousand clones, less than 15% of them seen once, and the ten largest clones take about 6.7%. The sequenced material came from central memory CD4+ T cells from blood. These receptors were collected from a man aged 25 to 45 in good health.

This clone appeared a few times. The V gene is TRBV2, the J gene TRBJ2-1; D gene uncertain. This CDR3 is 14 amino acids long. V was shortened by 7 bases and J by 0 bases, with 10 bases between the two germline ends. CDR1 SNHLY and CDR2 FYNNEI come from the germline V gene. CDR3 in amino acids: CASTGQSSYNEQFF. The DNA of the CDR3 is TGTGCCAGCACGGGCCAGAGCTCCTACAATGAGCAGTTCTTC.

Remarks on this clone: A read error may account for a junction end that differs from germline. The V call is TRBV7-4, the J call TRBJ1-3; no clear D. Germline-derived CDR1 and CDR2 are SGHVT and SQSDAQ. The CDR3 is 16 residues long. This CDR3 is CASSLHKTHSENTIYF. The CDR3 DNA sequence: TGTGCCAGCAGCCTCCACAAAACCCATTCTGAAAACACCATATATTTT.

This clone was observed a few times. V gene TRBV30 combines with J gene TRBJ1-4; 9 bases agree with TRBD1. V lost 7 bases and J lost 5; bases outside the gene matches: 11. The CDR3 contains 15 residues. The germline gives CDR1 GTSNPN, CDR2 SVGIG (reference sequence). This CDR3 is CASTSGQGLNEKLFF. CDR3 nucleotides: TGTGCCTCCACCTCGGGACAGGGCCTGAATGAAAAACTGTTTTTT.

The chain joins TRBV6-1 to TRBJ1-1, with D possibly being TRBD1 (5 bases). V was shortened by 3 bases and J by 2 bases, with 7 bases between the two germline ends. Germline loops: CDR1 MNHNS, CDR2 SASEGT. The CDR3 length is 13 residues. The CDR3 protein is CASSDRANTEAFF. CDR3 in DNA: TGTGCCAGCAGTGACAGGGCCAACACTGAAGCTTTCTTT.

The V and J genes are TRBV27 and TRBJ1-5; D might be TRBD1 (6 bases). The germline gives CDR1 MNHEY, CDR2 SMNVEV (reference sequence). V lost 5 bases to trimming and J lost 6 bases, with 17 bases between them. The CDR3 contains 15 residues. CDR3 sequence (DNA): TGTGCCAGCAGTACGTACAGGGCGCAGGGTCAGCCCCAGCATTTT. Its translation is CASSTYRAQGQPQHF.

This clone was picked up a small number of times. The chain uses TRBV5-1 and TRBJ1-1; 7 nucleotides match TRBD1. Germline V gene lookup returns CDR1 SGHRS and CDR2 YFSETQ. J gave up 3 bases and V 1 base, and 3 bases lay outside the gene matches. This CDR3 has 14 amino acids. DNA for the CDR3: TGCGCCAGCAGCTTGAGCAGGGGGTACACTGAAGCTTTCTTT. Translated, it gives CASSLSRGYTEAFF.

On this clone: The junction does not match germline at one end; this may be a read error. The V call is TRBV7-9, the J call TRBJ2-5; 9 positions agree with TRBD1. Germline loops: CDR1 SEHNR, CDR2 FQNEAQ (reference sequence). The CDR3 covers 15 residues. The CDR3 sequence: CASSQAGTGQETQYF. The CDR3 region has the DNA TGCGCCAGCAGCCAAGCCGGGACAGGGCAAGAGACCCAGTACTTC.

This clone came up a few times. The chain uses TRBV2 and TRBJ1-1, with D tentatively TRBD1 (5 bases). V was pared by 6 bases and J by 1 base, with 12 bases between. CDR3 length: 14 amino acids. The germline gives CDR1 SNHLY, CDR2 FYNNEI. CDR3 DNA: TGTGCCAGCAGCGCCGGGACGAGGAACACTGAAGCTTTCTTT. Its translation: CASSAGTRNTEAFF.

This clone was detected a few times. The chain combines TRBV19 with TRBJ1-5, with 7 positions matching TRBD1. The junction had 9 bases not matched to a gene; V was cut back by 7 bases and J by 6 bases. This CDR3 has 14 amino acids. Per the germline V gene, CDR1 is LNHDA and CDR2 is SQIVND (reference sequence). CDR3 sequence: CASTYRGGSQPQHF. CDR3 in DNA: TGTGCCAGTACCTACAGGGGAGGGAGTCAGCCCCAGCATTTT.

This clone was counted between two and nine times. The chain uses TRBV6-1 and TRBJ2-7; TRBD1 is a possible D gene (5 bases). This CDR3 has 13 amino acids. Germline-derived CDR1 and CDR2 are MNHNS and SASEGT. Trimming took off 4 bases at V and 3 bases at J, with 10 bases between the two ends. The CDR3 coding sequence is TGTGCCAGCAGTGTGCAGGGCGACTACGAGCAGTACTTC. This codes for CASSVQGDYEQYF.

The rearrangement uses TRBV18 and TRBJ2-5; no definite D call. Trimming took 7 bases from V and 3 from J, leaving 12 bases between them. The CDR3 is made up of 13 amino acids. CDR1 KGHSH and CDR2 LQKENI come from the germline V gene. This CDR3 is CASLPTVKETQYF. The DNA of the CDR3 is TGTGCCAGCTTACCGACCGTTAAAGAGACCCAGTACTTC.

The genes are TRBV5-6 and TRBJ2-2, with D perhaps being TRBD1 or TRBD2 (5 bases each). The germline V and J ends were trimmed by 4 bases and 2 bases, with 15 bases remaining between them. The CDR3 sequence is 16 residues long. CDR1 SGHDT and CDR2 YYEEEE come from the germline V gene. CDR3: CASSIGAQTNTGELFF. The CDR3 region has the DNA TGTGCCAGCAGCATCGGGGCGCAGACCAACACCGGGGAGCTGTTTTTT.

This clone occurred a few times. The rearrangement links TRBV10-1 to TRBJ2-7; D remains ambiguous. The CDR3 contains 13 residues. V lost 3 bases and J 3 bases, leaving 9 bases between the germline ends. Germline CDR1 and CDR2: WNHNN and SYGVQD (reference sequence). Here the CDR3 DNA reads TGCGCCAGCAGTGATTTAAACGGCTACGAGCAGTACTTC. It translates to CASSDLNGYEQYF.

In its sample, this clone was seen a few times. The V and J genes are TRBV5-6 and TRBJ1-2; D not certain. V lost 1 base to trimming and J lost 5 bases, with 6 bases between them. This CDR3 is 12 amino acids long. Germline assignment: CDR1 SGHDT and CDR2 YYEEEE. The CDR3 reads CASSLTLYGYTF. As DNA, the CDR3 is TGTGCCAGCAGCTTGACATTGTATGGCTACACCTTC.

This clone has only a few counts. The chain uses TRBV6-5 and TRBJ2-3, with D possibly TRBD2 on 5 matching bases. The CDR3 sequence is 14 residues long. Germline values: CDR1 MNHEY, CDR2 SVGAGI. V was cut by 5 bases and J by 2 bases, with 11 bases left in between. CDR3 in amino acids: CASSEQRSTDTQYF. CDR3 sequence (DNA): TGTGCCAGCAGTGAACAGCGGTCCACAGATACGCAGTATTTT.